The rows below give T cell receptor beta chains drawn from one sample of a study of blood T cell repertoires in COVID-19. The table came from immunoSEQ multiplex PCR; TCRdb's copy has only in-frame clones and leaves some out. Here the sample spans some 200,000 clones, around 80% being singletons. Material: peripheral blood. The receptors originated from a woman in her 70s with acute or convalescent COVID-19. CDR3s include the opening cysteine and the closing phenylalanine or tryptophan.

cdr3_aa: CASSTLGLAGGYFGTDTQYF; v_call: TRBV19; j_call: TRBJ2-3
cdr3_aa: CASSPQDTGELFF; v_call: TRBV2; j_call: TRBJ2-2
cdr3_aa: CASEQGSYEQYF; v_call: TRBV2; j_call: TRBJ2-7
cdr3_aa: CASSSEGTEAFF; v_call: TRBV7-3; j_call: TRBJ1-1
cdr3_aa: CASSFPRLAGVWQETQYF; v_call: TRBV28; j_call: TRBJ2-5
cdr3_aa: CASRDRLAPDTQYF; v_call: TRBV2; j_call: TRBJ2-3
cdr3_aa: CASTSGTYNEQFF; v_call: TRBV2; j_call: TRBJ2-1
cdr3_aa: CASSEESQGLNNSPLHF; v_call: TRBV25-1; j_call: TRBJ1-6
cdr3_aa: CASSPDGGNQPQHF; v_call: TRBV7-9; j_call: TRBJ1-5
cdr3_aa: CASSLTSGYNEQFF; v_call: TRBV5-6; j_call: TRBJ2-1
cdr3_aa: CASSFSGTGAGELFF; v_call: TRBV5-1; j_call: TRBJ2-2
cdr3_aa: CASSTRLVRIGELFF; v_call: TRBV11-2; j_call: TRBJ2-2
cdr3_aa: CASSYGGAGGDNEQFF; v_call: TRBV6-2/TRBV6-3; j_call: TRBJ2-1
cdr3_aa: CASSTENSMNTEAFF; v_call: TRBV5-1; j_call: TRBJ1-1
cdr3_aa: CASSLGRYGGDTEAFF; v_call: TRBV5-1; j_call: TRBJ1-1
cdr3_aa: CASSSGGSYNEQFF; v_call: TRBV5-1; j_call: TRBJ2-1
cdr3_aa: CAIRQGQEPSTDTQYF; v_call: TRBV10-3; j_call: TRBJ2-3
cdr3_aa: CASSLGQHYEQYF; v_call: TRBV7-9; j_call: TRBJ2-7
cdr3_aa: CASSLRGARETQYF; v_call: TRBV5-4; j_call: TRBJ2-5
cdr3_aa: CSVEGRAQETQYF; v_call: TRBV29-1; j_call: TRBJ2-5
cdr3_aa: CASYATRLAGGRGYNEQFF; v_call: TRBV2; j_call: TRBJ2-1
cdr3_aa: CASSTYANTEAFF; v_call: TRBV9; j_call: TRBJ1-1
cdr3_aa: CASNSLTGSSYNSPLHF; v_call: TRBV2; j_call: TRBJ1-6
cdr3_aa: CASSHSNIQYF; v_call: TRBV14; j_call: TRBJ2-4
cdr3_aa: CASRPRTALRGYLVRSTGELFF; v_call: TRBV6-2/TRBV6-3; j_call: TRBJ2-2
cdr3_aa: CASSTGQVAAWEQYF; v_call: TRBV11-2; j_call: TRBJ2-7
cdr3_aa: CATSDIRGLYF; v_call: TRBV24-1; j_call: TRBJ2-7
cdr3_aa: CASTNSGVGEQYF; v_call: TRBV3-1/TRBV3-2; j_call: TRBJ2-7
cdr3_aa: CASSDGRTRGFYF; v_call: TRBV6-4; j_call: TRBJ2-3
cdr3_aa: CASSSSVRNQPQHF; v_call: TRBV28; j_call: TRBJ1-5
cdr3_aa: CSVEGRGGPYGYTF; v_call: TRBV29-1; j_call: TRBJ1-2